This passage covers 10 T cell receptor beta chains from one sample sequenced in a study of Tregs in tolerant kidney transplant recipients. Profiled with immunoSEQ multiplex PCR; TCRdb holds only in-frame clones, not every one. This table has some 88,000 clones, around nine tenths appearing once. Source material: CD8+ T cells from blood. The receptors originated from a human donor in good health.

The genes are TRBV5-1 and TRBJ2-2; 7 bases align to TRBD1. The length of the CDR3 is 16 residues. The germline gives CDR1 SGHRS, CDR2 YFSETQ. Losses at the gene ends were 3 bases for V and 2 bases for J; bases not matched to a gene: 7. The CDR3 reads CASSWSGTVNTGELFF. The CDR3 region has the DNA TGCGCCAGCAGCTGGTCCGGGACAGTTAACACCGGGGAGCTGTTTTTT. Supplemented by reference TRBV5-1 and TRBJ2-2, the full variable domain reads KAGVTQTPRYLIKTRGQQVTLSCSPISGHRSVSWYQQTPGQGLQFLFEYFSETQRNKGNFPGRFSGRQFSNSRSEMNVSTLELGDSALYLCASSWSGTVNTGELFFGEGSRLTVL.

Remarks on this clone: One end of the junction is discordant with germline, which a read error may explain. The chain carries TRBV13 and TRBJ1-1; D uncertain. Germline V gene sequence: CDR1 PRHDT, CDR2 FYEKMQ (reference sequence). The CDR3 contains 15 residues. The CDR3 sequence: CASSLSRPLNTEVFF. Written as DNA, the CDR3 is TGTGCCAGCAGCCTTAGCAGGCCCCTGAACACTGAAGTTTTCTTT.

This clone was recorded only once. This chain links TRBV10-3 with TRBJ2-1; 7 nucleotides align to TRBD2. The CDR3 is 13 amino acids. V was pared by 5 bases and J by 3 bases, with 1 base of the junction left unmatched. CDR1 and CDR2 (germline): ENHRY, SYGVKD. CDR3 coding DNA: TGTGCCATCAGTCGGGAGGACTACAATGAGCAGTTCTTC. Translating gives CAISREDYNEQFF.

V gene TRBV27 combines with J gene TRBJ2-7, with TRBD1 matching over 11 bases. CDR1 is MNHEY and CDR2 is SMNVEV in the germline V gene (reference sequence). This CDR3 spans 15 amino acids. V dropped 5 bases and J dropped 4; count of bases not matched to a gene: 7. CDR3 loop: CASSTRTGGSYEQYF. DNA for the CDR3: TGTGCCAGCAGTACCCGGACAGGGGGCTCTTACGAGCAGTACTTC.

The gene calls are TRBV6-1 and TRBJ2-7; D may match TRBD1 or TRBD2 (5 bases each). Per germline, CDR1 MNHNS and CDR2 SASEGT. V lost 4 bases to trimming and J lost 2 bases, with 12 bases between them. This CDR3 is 14 amino acids long. CDR3 sequence: CASSGGTTAYEQYF. The CDR3 DNA reads as TGTGCCAGCAGTGGGGGGACCACGGCCTACGAGCAGTACTTC.

The chain joins TRBV9 to TRBJ2-7; D tentatively reads TRBD1 or TRBD2 (5 bases each). The germline V gene encodes CDR1 SGDLS and CDR2 YYNGEE. The CDR3 is 14 residues long. The V gene lost 0 bases and the J gene lost 1 base, with 8 bases spanning the gap. CDR3 amino acids: CASSVGGDSYEQYF. The CDR3 DNA is TGTGCCAGCAGCGTAGGAGGGGATTCCTACGAGCAGTACTTC.

The chain uses TRBV7-9 and TRBJ1-1; no clear D. Germline CDR1 reads SEHNR; CDR2 reads FQNEAQ (reference sequence). CDR3 length equals 13 residues. The ends were cut back, 7 bases at V and 4 bases at J, with 13 bases in the middle. Here the CDR3 DNA reads TGTGCCAGCATAAGAGCCGAGGGCACTGAAGCTTTCTTT. Amino acids: CASIRAEGTEAFF.

CDR3 sequence (DNA): TGTGCCAGCAGCCAAGCCTACATGGGGGAGCTCAACAATGAGCAGTTCTTC. Its protein is CASSQAYMGELNNEQFF. This chain joins TRBV4-2 and TRBJ2-1; either TRBD1 or TRBD2 may supply D (5 bases each). Per the germline V gene, CDR1 is LGHNA and CDR2 is YNFKEQ. V gave up 1 base and J gave up 5 bases, with 18 bases separating them. This CDR3 region has 17 residues.

The V and J genes are TRBV13 and TRBJ2-5, with 10 bases aligning to TRBD2. Germline V gene lookup returns CDR1 PRHDT and CDR2 FYEKMQ (reference sequence). This CDR3 spans 16 amino acids. Germline trimming cut 5 bases from V and 1 base from J; bases unmatched to any gene: 7. The CDR3 sequence is CASSVRLAGPQETQYF. CDR3 DNA: TGTGCCAGCAGCGTCCGACTAGCGGGCCCCCAAGAGACCCAGTACTTC.

Only one count was recorded for this clone. This rearrangement joins TRBV5-1 to TRBJ2-7; TRBD1 matches at 9 bases. The CDR3 covers 15 residues. Germline V gene lookup returns CDR1 SGHRS and CDR2 YFSETQ. The V gene end was trimmed by 0 bases and the J gene end by 3 bases; junction bases not matched to a gene: 4. The CDR3 is CASSLETGGGYEQYF. DNA for the CDR3: TGCGCCAGCAGCTTGGAGACAGGGGGGGGCTACGAGCAGTACTTC.